This TCR beta chain was documented in a study of STAT5B mutations in CD4+ large granular lymphocyte leukemia. Study outcomes and limitations: No patients shared main leukemic clonotypes, though 25% to 30% appeared at low frequency elsewhere. 8/27 top patient clones versus 2/35 control clones were TRBV06-family.

Germline values: CDR1 WNHNN, CDR2 SYGVQD (reference sequence). Trimming removed 6 bases at V and 14 bases at J, with 16 bases between. CDR3 length equals 12 residues. Healthy controls were blood donor buffy coats. A note on this clone: The antigen remains undetermined.

Sequencing used immunoSEQ multiplex PCR; TCRdb keeps in-frame clones, though not all of them. The profile shows about 32,000 clones, around 85% of them singletons. This clonotype was sampled from a human donor in good health. The chain carries TRBV10-1 and TRBJ1-4; unclear D gene. Specimen: CD4+ T cells from blood buffy coats. Written as DNA, the CDR3 is TGCGCCAGCAGCAGTAATATGAAAAGTCTGTTTTTT. It codes for CASSSNMKSLFF.